These 24 T cell receptor beta chains came from one sample sequenced in a study of cytomegalovirus exposure and HLA in healthy donors. PCR amplification relied on 60 Vbeta primers (plus 13 Jbeta primers). TCRdb's copy holds only in-frame clones and misses some; the assay was immunoSEQ multiplex PCR. The sample has about 200,000 clones. The sample was PBMCs. These receptors came from a boy aged 10-17 years in good health and CMV-seronegative.

V usage is TRBV11-2 and J usage is TRBJ2-5; 9 bases agree with TRBD2. V was clipped by 1 base and J by 5 bases; unmatched bases: 5. This CDR3 is 15 amino acids long. The V gene's germline CDR1 is SGHAT and CDR2 FQNNGV. The CDR3 sequence: CASSLGSGGSETQYF. The CDR3 DNA reads as TGTGCCAGCAGCTTAGGCAGCGGGGGGAGCGAGACCCAGTACTTC.

This chain joins TRBV5-1 and TRBJ2-3; 11 nucleotides match TRBD2. This CDR3 has 18 amino acids. J gave up 2 bases and V 2 bases, and 10 bases lay outside the gene matches. The germline V gene encodes CDR1 SGHRS and CDR2 YFSETQ. The CDR3 spells CASSFGSGGARFTDTQYF. The CDR3 nucleotides read TGCGCCAGCAGCTTCGGTAGCGGGGGGGCCAGGTTCACAGATACGCAGTATTTT.

The rearrangement joins TRBV2 to TRBJ2-1, with TRBD1 matching 7 bases. V shed 7 bases, J shed 8 bases, and the junction held 8 bases outside the gene matches. Germline CDR1 reads SNHLY; CDR2 reads FYNNEI. The CDR3 extends over 13 amino acids. The CDR3 protein is CASNKDRVDEQFF. The CDR3 nucleotides are TGTGCCAGCAACAAAGACAGGGTTGATGAGCAGTTCTTC.

This chain joins TRBV28 and TRBJ2-1, with 7 bases lining up with TRBD1. This CDR3 spans 16 amino acids. J gave up 11 bases and V 6 bases, and 19 bases lay outside the gene matches. Germline assignment: CDR1 MDHEN and CDR2 SYDVKM. CDR3 bases: TGTGCCAGCAGCAGACAGGGTTGGAGCTCTTCAATTAAGCAGTTCTTC. Translated, it gives CASSRQGWSSSIKQFF. Full variable domain (remainder filled in from reference TRBV28 and TRBJ2-1): DVKVTQSSRYLVKRTGEKVFLECVQDMDHENMFWYRQDPGLGLRLIYFSYDVKMKEKGDIPEGYSVSREKKERFSLILESASTNQTSMYLCASSRQGWSSSIKQFFGPGTRLTVL.

This chain links TRBV2 with TRBJ2-7; 9 bases are shared with TRBD1. Trimming at V came to 5 bases and at J to 4 bases, leaving 3 bases not matched to a gene. The germline V gene has CDR1 SNHLY and CDR2 FYNNEI. This CDR3 spans 13 amino acids. The CDR3 nucleotides are TGTGCCAGCAGTCCAGACAGGGGGTACGAGCAGTACTTC. It is translated as CASSPDRGYEQYF.

This rearrangement joins TRBV30 to TRBJ1-2; 8 bases are a match to TRBD1. This CDR3 has 12 amino acids. V trimming: 2 bases; J trimming: 8 bases; junction bases outside the gene matches: 4. Germline V lookup: CDR1 GTSNPN, CDR2 SVGIG (reference sequence). In nucleotides, the CDR3 is TGTGCCTGGAGTTCAGGGGGCGTAGGCTACACCTTC. Amino acids: CAWSSGGVGYTF.

V gene TRBV11-1 combines with J gene TRBJ1-1, with a tentative D call TRBD1 (6 bases). The germline V gene encodes CDR1 SGHAT and CDR2 FQDESV (reference sequence). This CDR3 has 16 residues. The V end was cut by 3 bases, the J end by 6 bases, with 20 bases between. The CDR3 loop is CASSFQTGTPKSEAFF. DNA for the CDR3: TGTGCCAGCAGCTTCCAAACCGGGACACCGAAGTCTGAAGCTTTCTTT.

The chain has TRBV11-3 and TRBJ2-2; possibly TRBD1 for D (5 bases). CDR1 and CDR2 (germline): SGHNT, YENEEA. V shed 5 bases and J shed 4 bases, with 8 bases lying between them. The CDR3 is 13 amino acids. The CDR3 nucleotides are TGTGCCAGCAGCCCAAGGGGCACCGGGGAGCTGTTTTTT. This codes for CASSPRGTGELFF. The whole variable domain, filled in from reference TRBV11-3 and TRBJ2-2, reads EAGVVQSPRYKIIEKKQPVAFWCNPISGHNTLYWYLQNLGQGPELLIRYENEEAVDDSQLPKDRFSAERLKGVDSTLKIQPAELGDSAVYLCASSPRGTGELFFGEGSRLTVL.

V is TRBV14 and J is TRBJ1-1, with D hard to call. Trimming took off 5 bases at V and 2 bases at J, with 15 bases between the two ends. Germline CDR1 SGHDN, CDR2 FVKESK. CDR3 size: 15 residues. The CDR3 sequence is CASSERQAPNTEAFF. CDR3 nucleotides: TGTGCCAGCAGCGAACGCCAGGCCCCCAACACTGAAGCTTTCTTT.

This chain uses TRBV10-2 with TRBJ2-7; no reliable D call. This CDR3 spans 15 amino acids. The V and J ends lost 10 bases and 0 bases respectively, with 19 bases between them. Germline V gene lookup returns CDR1 WSHSY and CDR2 SAAADI. The chain's CDR3 is CATIGGPASSYEQYF. The CDR3, as DNA: TGCGCCACTATAGGTGGTCCCGCTAGCTCCTACGAGCAGTACTTC.

V usage is TRBV5-4 and J usage is TRBJ2-7, with 9 bases identical to TRBD1. The CDR3 is 15 residues long. CDR1 is SGHNT, CDR2 YYREEE, per germline (reference sequence). After removal of 2 bases from V and 0 bases from J, the junction contained 3 bases not matched to a gene. The CDR3 spells CASSFDRGSSYEQYF. In DNA form, the CDR3 reads TGTGCCAGCAGCTTCGACAGGGGGAGCTCCTACGAGCAGTACTTC.

The chain has TRBV4-1 and TRBJ2-1; D is unresolved. Trimming took 4 bases from V and 12 from J, leaving 13 bases between them. The CDR3 covers 12 residues. In germline, CDR1 is MGHRA, CDR2 YSYEKL. CDR3 loop: CASSRDLQTQFF. Written as DNA, the CDR3 is TGCGCCAGCAGCCGAGATCTACAGACGCAGTTCTTC.

The chain links TRBV11-2 to TRBJ2-5; TRBD1 matches at 10 bases. This CDR3 has 15 residues. J was trimmed by 5 bases and V by 1 base; bases with no gene match: 4. The V gene's germline CDR1 is SGHAT and CDR2 FQNNGV. CDR3 bases: TGTGCCAGCAGCTTAGGGGGGACAGGGGTTGAGACCCAGTACTTC. It codes for CASSLGGTGVETQYF.

The chain has TRBV7-6 and TRBJ2-2; D unresolved. CDR1 SGHVS and CDR2 FNYEAQ come from the germline V gene. Trimming cost V 4 bases and J 6 bases, with 6 bases left between them. CDR3 length equals 12 residues. The CDR3 bases are TGTGCCAGCAGCTCGCGGCCCGGGGAGCTGTTTTTT. Amino acid sequence: CASSSRPGELFF.

CDR3: CASSQDLGASSYEQYF. Here the CDR3 DNA reads TGCGCCAGCAGCCAAGATCTGGGGGCTAGCTCCTACGAGCAGTACTTC. V gene TRBV4-1 combines with J gene TRBJ2-7; weak D call: TRBD1 (6 bases). The length of the CDR3 is 16 residues. From germline, CDR1 is MGHRA and CDR2 YSYEKL. V lost 0 bases, J lost 0 bases, and 12 bases lay in between.

V and J are TRBV27 and TRBJ2-1, with a possible D match to TRBD2 (5 bases). Deletions cut 4 bases from V and 5 bases from J, with 18 bases between. Germline V gene lookup returns CDR1 MNHEY and CDR2 SMNVEV (reference sequence). The CDR3 sequence is 16 residues long. CDR3 nucleotide sequence: TGTGCCAGCAGTTCGGTAATTTGGACGGGGAACAATGAGCAGTTCTTC. It is translated as CASSSVIWTGNNEQFF.

The chain links TRBV27 to TRBJ2-4; a possible D gene is TRBD2 (5 bases). The CDR3 contains 15 residues. Trimming removed 6 bases at V and 8 bases at J, with 20 bases between. CDR1 and CDR2 from the germline V gene are MNHEY and SMNVEV (reference sequence). DNA for the CDR3: TGTGCCAGCAGCCTCAATGTTGGTAGCGACGACATTCAGTACTTC. It encodes CASSLNVGSDDIQYF.

This rearrangement joins TRBV15 to TRBJ2-7, with D perhaps matching TRBD2 (6 bases). This CDR3 contains 15 residues. V was clipped by 4 bases and J by 2 bases, with 15 bases between them. The germline V gene encodes CDR1 LNHNV and CDR2 YYDKDF (reference sequence). DNA of the CDR3: TGTGCCACCAGCATGCGCCGGGACTTACCCTACGAGCAGTACTTC. Translated: CATSMRRDLPYEQYF.

This chain uses TRBV2 with TRBJ1-2; TRBD1 matches at 8 bases. J was trimmed by 0 bases and V by 8 bases; bases with no gene match: 14. The CDR3 covers 17 residues. Germline V lookup: CDR1 SNHLY, CDR2 FYNNEI. The CDR3 DNA follows: TGTGCCAGCCCTAACCCGACAGGGGTGGCAACTAACTATGGCTACACCTTC. This sequence encodes CASPNPTGVATNYGYTF.

The chain has TRBV30 and TRBJ1-3, with D perhaps TRBD1 (5 bases). CDR3 size: 14 residues. The germline V and J ends were trimmed by 4 bases and 0 bases, with 10 bases remaining between them. Germline V lookup: CDR1 GTSNPN, CDR2 SVGIG (reference sequence). CDR3 coding DNA: TGTGCCTGGAACGCGGACAACTCTGGAAACACCATATATTTT. Translating gives CAWNADNSGNTIYF. The variable domain in full, with the rest retrieved from reference TRBV30 and TRBJ1-3, is SQTIHQWPATLVQPVGSPLSLECTVEGTSNPNLYWYRQAAGRGLQLLFYSVGIGQISSEVPQNLSASRPQDRQFILSSKKLLLSDSGFYLCAWNADNSGNTIYFGEGSWLTVV.

This rearrangement joins TRBV5-1 to TRBJ1-1; 10 bases are shared with TRBD1. The CDR3 has 16 amino acids. Germline assignment: CDR1 SGHRS and CDR2 YFSETQ. J lost 4 bases, V lost 3 bases, and 9 bases had no gene match. The CDR3 sequence: CASSSFSGTGATEAFF. CDR3 nucleotide sequence: TGCGCCAGCAGCTCTTTTTCCGGGACAGGGGCCACTGAAGCTTTCTTT.

The chain uses TRBV9 and TRBJ2-3, with D possibly TRBD2 on 5 matching bases. The CDR3 totals 12 residues. The V gene's germline CDR1 is SGDLS and CDR2 YYNGEE. V lost 5 bases, J lost 4 bases, and 8 bases lay in between. CDR3 residues: CASSAGADTQYF. The CDR3 DNA reads as TGTGCCAGCAGTGCGGGCGCAGATACGCAGTATTTT.

V and J are TRBV11-2 and TRBJ2-3, with a weak D call TRBD1 (5 bases). CDR3 length: 16 amino acids. Germline lookup yields CDR1 SGHAT and CDR2 FQNNGV. The ends were cut back, 7 bases at V and 1 base at J, with 18 bases in the middle. The CDR3 coding sequence is TGTGCCAGCACCGATTATTCAGGGTCCGGCACAGATACGCAGTATTTT. This sequence encodes CASTDYSGSGTDTQYF.

The rearrangement uses TRBV27 and TRBJ2-6, with D perhaps matching TRBD1 (5 bases). The ends were cut back, 6 bases at V and 0 bases at J, with 9 bases in the middle. CDR3 length: 15 amino acids. Germline-derived CDR1 and CDR2 are MNHEY and SMNVEV (reference sequence). The CDR3 bases are TGTGCCAGCAGGAGACAGAACTCTGGGGCCAACGTCCTGACTTTC. Translation gives CASRRQNSGANVLTF.